This T cell receptor (beta chain) is from a study of memory B cells and T cells in multiple sclerosis. CDR1 is MNHEY and CDR2 is SMNVEV in the germline V gene (reference sequence). The CDR3 spans 18 residues. The ends were cut back, 2 bases at V and 0 bases at J, with 20 bases in the middle. CFSE-dim autoproliferating and CFSE-high non-proliferating T cells from unstimulated culture were sequenced separately. Cultures began with roughly 5x10^7 CFSE-labeled PBMCs, unstimulated for 7 days, with replicate wells pooled. The PBMCs received 0.4 to 0.65 uM CFSE and serum-free culture with no added stimuli. As for this clone: Its antigen is not known.

Repertoires were generated with immunoSEQ multiplex PCR, while TCRdb's copy carries only in-frame clones and drops some. The sample consists of roughly 30,000 clones, roughly 86% of them appearing once. General study findings and limits: Normalization was needed because clone-set size differences affected shared clonotype counts.

This rearrangement joins TRBV27 to TRBJ2-7, with a weak D call TRBD2 (5 bases). The source of this sequence is a human donor with multiple sclerosis. Specimen: PBMCs from blood kept in culture. Here the CDR3 reads CASSLRIRTFDGSYEQYF. CDR3 nucleotide sequence: TGTGCCAGCAGTTTACGTATCCGGACTTTTGACGGCTCCTACGAGCAGTACTTC.